This T cell receptor beta chain was sequenced in a study of T cell repertoires in cytomegalovirus infection. TCRdb ran MiXCR on the reads and lists one entry per CDR3 protein. The sample has over 300,000 distinct CDR3 sequences, more than 8% seen once. This clonotype has just a few counts. The target antigen is unknown. Germline V lookup: CDR1 DFQATT, CDR2 SNEGSKA (reference sequence). Germline trimming cut 2 bases from V and 0 bases from J; bases unmatched to any gene: 12. This CDR3 has 18 residues. Study-wide results and limits: Across the ex vivo response, the dominant clonotypes were HLA-C-restricted CMV-specific TCR beta clonotypes.

Input material: PBMCs. The chain employs TRBV20-1 and TRBJ2-4, with 8 positions matching TRBD2. The sequence came from a human donor in good health (CMV status not recorded). Some clones in this sample may be carry-over from other donors' samples. The CDR3 spells CSARIFSGAGGAKNIQYF. DNA for the CDR3: TGCAGTGCTAGAATATTTAGCGGGGCCGGGGGAGCCAAAAACATTCAGTACTTC.